These 14 T cell receptor beta chains originate from one sample sequenced in a study of blood T cell repertoires in COVID-19. Generated by immunoSEQ multiplex PCR, the TCRdb table keeps only in-frame clones and is missing some. The sample lists a few hundred thousand clones; 70% to 90% were seen once. The sequencing sample was made of PBMCs or T cells enriched from blood (not recorded which). These receptors all stem from a woman younger than 35 who had recovered from COVID-19.

The gene calls are TRBV4-1 and TRBJ1-1; TRBD1 matches at 11 bases. The CDR3 consists of 15 residues. V gave up 4 bases and J gave up 5 bases; unmatched junction bases: 6. Germline loops: CDR1 MGHRA, CDR2 YSYEKL. In nucleotides, the CDR3 is TGCGCCAGCAGCCTTCGGACAGGGGGCTCTACTGAAGCTTTCTTT. Protein product: CASSLRTGGSTEAFF.

The chain carries TRBV18 and TRBJ2-3; 7 nucleotides align to TRBD2. Germline CDR1 and CDR2: KGHSH and LQKENI. The CDR3 extends over 13 amino acids. Trimming removed 6 bases from V and 6 bases from J; junction bases left unmatched: 6. In DNA form, the CDR3 reads TGTGCCAGCTCCCCCGGGAGGCGGGATACGCAGTATTTT. Residues: CASSPGRRDTQYF. The variable domain in full, with the rest retrieved from reference TRBV18 and TRBJ2-3, is NAGVMQNPRHLVRRRGQEARLRCSPMKGHSHVYWYRQLPEEGLKFMVYLQKENIIDESGMPKERFSAEFPKEGPSILRIQQVVRGDSAAYFCASSPGRRDTQYFGPGTRLTVL.

The chain recombines TRBV6-2 or TRBV6-3 with TRBJ2-2, with a weak D call TRBD1 (5 bases). The CDR3 is made up of 14 amino acids. The germline gives CDR1 MNHEY, CDR2 SVGEGT. Trimming took off 2 bases at V and 6 bases at J, with 10 bases between the two ends. The CDR3 protein is CASSYDSQSGELFF. The CDR3 bases are TGTGCCAGCAGTTACGACAGCCAATCCGGGGAGCTGTTTTTT.

This clone was seen a handful of times. V is TRBV5-1 and J is TRBJ2-7; tentative D call: TRBD2 (6 bases). Germline V gene sequence: CDR1 SGHRS, CDR2 YFSETQ. V gave up 0 bases and J gave up 3 bases, with 10 bases separating them. The CDR3 contains 14 residues. CDR3 protein: CASSLGMEGYEQYF. The CDR3 region has the DNA TGCGCCAGCAGCTTGGGGATGGAGGGCTACGAGCAGTACTTC.

This chain joins TRBV5-1 and TRBJ2-5, with a weak D call TRBD1 (6 bases). CDR3 length equals 14 residues. The V end was cut by 0 bases, the J end by 4 bases, with 10 bases between. Germline loops: CDR1 SGHRS, CDR2 YFSETQ. The CDR3 region has the DNA TGCGCCAGCAGCTTGGCCATCAGGGGAGAGACCCAGTACTTC. Translating it yields CASSLAIRGETQYF.

The rearrangement uses TRBV19 and TRBJ1-3, with 8 nucleotides matching TRBD1. In germline, CDR1 is LNHDA, CDR2 SQIVND (reference sequence). V lost 4 bases to trimming and J lost 0 bases; unmatched junction nucleotides: 5. This CDR3 contains 16 residues. CDR3: CASSTGGHNSGNTIYF. CDR3 nucleotide sequence: TGTGCCAGTAGTACAGGGGGCCACAACTCTGGAAACACCATATATTTT. Filled out from reference TRBV19 and TRBJ1-3, the complete variable domain reads DGGITQSPKYLFRKEGQNVTLSCEQNLNHDAMYWYRQDPGQGLRLIYYSQIVNDFQKGDIAEGYSVSREKKESFPLTVTSAQKNPTAFYLCASSTGGHNSGNTIYFGEGSWLTVV.

This chain joins TRBV6-5 and TRBJ1-2; possibly TRBD1 for D (5 bases). V was shortened by 2 bases and J by 2 bases, with 9 bases between the two germline ends. The CDR3 is 14 amino acids. Germline CDR1 reads MNHEY; CDR2 reads SVGAGI. CDR3 in DNA: TGTGCCAGCAGTTACCCGGGGGGGAACTATGGCTACACCTTC. It encodes CASSYPGGNYGYTF.

The chain couples TRBV3-1 (or the pseudogene TRBV3-2) to TRBJ1-4, with 7 bases identical to TRBD1. Germline assignment: CDR1 LGHDT and CDR2 YNNKEL (reference sequence). V was pared by 4 bases and J by 8 bases, with 7 bases of the junction left unmatched. This CDR3 has 14 amino acids. CDR3 residues: CASSRRGGNEKLFF. The CDR3 DNA is TGTGCCAGCAGCCGCCGAGGGGGCAACGAAAAACTGTTTTTT.

The rearrangement joins TRBV19 to TRBJ1-1; no clear D gene. This CDR3 has 10 amino acids. Germline values: CDR1 LNHDA, CDR2 SQIVND (reference sequence). With 9 bases removed from V and 5 bases from J, the gap between germline ends came to 7 bases. The CDR3: CASLQTEAFF. The DNA for the CDR3 is TGTGCCAGCCTACAGACTGAAGCTTTCTTT.

This rearrangement joins TRBV7-3 to TRBJ2-1; the match to TRBD1 covers 9 bases. Germline assignment: CDR1 SGHTA and CDR2 FQGTGA. Trimming took 4 bases from V and 5 from J; bases not matched to a gene: 3. CDR3 length: 14 amino acids. CDR3 sequence reads: CASSWTGENNEQFF. The CDR3 nucleotides are TGTGCCAGCAGCTGGACAGGGGAAAACAATGAGCAGTTCTTC.

Concerning this clone: Other DNA sequences in this specimen translate into the identical CDR3. J is TRBJ2-7 and V is TRBV5-1; a possible D gene is TRBD1 (6 bases). CDR1 SGHRS and CDR2 YFSETQ come from the germline V gene. The V and J ends lost 4 bases and 1 base respectively, with 9 bases between them. The CDR3 runs 13 residues. The CDR3 region has the DNA TGCGCCAGCAGCGGAACAGGGTCCTACGAGCAGTACTTC. Protein: CASSGTGSYEQYF.

V gene TRBV11-1 combines with J gene TRBJ2-7, with D unclear. The V end was cut by 3 bases, the J end by 0 bases, with 3 bases between. Germline CDR1 is SGHAT and CDR2 is FQDESV (reference sequence). CDR3 size: 12 residues. Here the CDR3 reads CASSFHSYEQYF. CDR3 DNA: TGTGCCAGCAGCTTCCACTCCTACGAGCAGTACTTC.

CDR3: CASSWGQENSPLHF. Written as DNA, the CDR3 is TGTGCCAGCAGTTGGGGACAGGAGAATTCACCCCTCCACTTT. The chain recombines TRBV2 with TRBJ1-6; 8 positions match TRBD1. The CDR3 is 14 amino acids. CDR1 SNHLY and CDR2 FYNNEI come from the germline V gene. Losses at the gene ends were 5 bases for V and 7 bases for J; bases not matched to a gene: 4.

The genes are TRBV5-4 and TRBJ2-3; TRBD2 matches 12 bases. The germline V gene has CDR1 SGHNT and CDR2 YYREEE (reference sequence). V shed 0 bases and J 4 bases; nucleotides not matched to a gene: 6. The CDR3 loop spans 17 amino acids. This CDR3 is CASSLDLAGGESDTQYF. The DNA of the CDR3 is TGTGCCAGCAGCTTGGATCTAGCGGGGGGGGAGTCAGATACGCAGTATTTT.